The source of this T cell receptor (beta chain) is a study of T cell responses to AZD1222 COVID-19 vaccine. Broader study findings: Spike-wide vaccine-associated CD4 TCRs dominated at 160-218 and 743-854. Repertoire samples came only from after the peak T cell response.

The V end was cut by 5 bases, the J end by 6 bases, with 20 bases between. The CDR3 has 15 amino acids. CDR1 is LGHDT, CDR2 YNNKEL, per germline (reference sequence). Measured with immunoSEQ multiplex PCR; TCRdb has only the in-frame clones, and not every one. The repertoire holds approximately 90,000 clones, around 90% seen once, with 15% to 20% in the top ten. Note on this clone: Its target is not known.

This TCR was recovered from an adult in good health. This specimen was peripheral blood, taken on day 0 of AZD1222 vaccination. The rearrangement links TRBV3-1 (or the pseudogene TRBV3-2) to TRBJ2-7; D unresolved. The CDR3 DNA follows: TGTGCCAGCAGCATATCGGCCTCCTTGGTTCTCGAGCAGTACTTC. This sequence encodes CASSISASLVLEQYF.